The following is a TCR beta chain sequence with its context. This record comes from a study of blood T cell repertoires in COVID-19. The overall study: Sources were T cells, B-cell-depleted T cells, or PBMCs; the material itself was cDNA or gDNA.

V was clipped by 7 bases and J by 9 bases; unmatched bases: 7. The CDR3 totals 13 residues. The germline CDR1 and CDR2 sequences are SNHLY and FYNNEI. Method: immunoSEQ multiplex PCR; TCRdb's copy keeps in-frame clones and lacks some. The profile covers 150,000 to 200,000 clones, with around 86% appearing a single time and roughly 3.5% taken by the ten largest. This clonotype originated in a man aged 65 to 85 with acute or convalescent COVID-19. The sequenced sample was peripheral blood. The V gene is TRBV2, the J gene TRBJ2-2; TRBD2 matches 8 bases. The CDR3 protein is CASTPGGGRELFF. CDR3 DNA: TGTGCCAGCACCCCCGGGGGGGGGAGGGAGCTGTTTTTT.